A selection of T cell receptor beta chains follows, all from one sample in a study of blood T cell repertoires in COVID-19. The data were produced by immunoSEQ multiplex PCR, yet TCRdb's version contains in-frame clones alone and is incomplete. The sample lists around 140,000 clones, roughly 90% occurring once. Material for sequencing was peripheral blood. These TCRs come from a man aged 45-60 years with active or convalescent COVID-19. Each CDR3 is given with its conserved first and last residue. A D gene is named only where the DNA matches it firmly. The size field is filled for only some rows; it gives once, few, many or a size class.

J,D,V,size,DNA,CDR3
TRBJ1-2,TRBD1,TRBV4-2,NA,TGTGCCAGCAGCCAAGCAGGGGGCGCATGGGGCTACACCTTC,CASSQAGGAWGYTF
TRBJ2-3,TRBD2,TRBV5-4,NA,TGTGCCAGCAGCCCTAGCGGGGGGGCCGATTTAGATACGCAGTATTTT,CASSPSGGADLDTQYF
TRBJ2-2,NA,TRBV19,NA,TGTGCCAGTAGTATAGGAGAGGGGCGGGGGAACACCGGGGAGCTGTTTTTT,CASSIGEGRGNTGELFF
TRBJ2-4,TRBD1,TRBV5-6,NA,TGTGCCAGCAGCTTTGCCGGGACAGGGGGCGCCGGGGACATTCAGTACTTC,CASSFAGTGGAGDIQYF
TRBJ2-4,TRBD1,TRBV6-1,NA,TGTGCCAGCAGTGACCCGACAGGGGCAGCCAAAAACATTCAGTACTTC,CASSDPTGAAKNIQYF
TRBJ2-1,NA,TRBV6-6,few,TGTGCCAGCAGTTACACGAGGGTTCGCTACAATGAGCAGTTCTTC,CASSYTRVRYNEQFF
TRBJ1-1,NA,TRBV19,NA,TGTGCCAGCCGGACAGTGAACACTGAAGCTTTCTTT,CASRTVNTEAFF
TRBJ1-2,NA,TRBV30,NA,TGTGCCTTAGACGTTCCGGGTTTTAACTATGGCTACACCTTC,CALDVPGFNYGYTF
TRBJ2-3,TRBD2,TRBV5-5,NA,TGTGCCAGCAGCGCTGCCGGGACTAGGAGCACAGATACGCAGTATTTT,CASSAAGTRSTDTQYF
TRBJ2-3,TRBD1,TRBV3-1/TRBV3-2,NA,TGTGCCAGCAGCCTACGGACAGGGGGCGCAGATACGCAGTATTTT,CASSLRTGGADTQYF
TRBJ2-3,TRBD2,TRBV6-5,NA,TGTGCCAGCAGGGCTCTAGCGGGAGGAGATACGCAGTATTTT,CASRALAGGDTQYF
TRBJ1-2,TRBD1,TRBV6-5,NA,TGTGCCAGCAGGACCCAGACAGGGGCGGGTGGCTACACCTTC,CASRTQTGAGGYTF
TRBJ2-7,NA,TRBV23-1,NA,TGCGCCAGCAGTCCAACAGAGTACGAGCAGTACTTC,CASSPTEYEQYF
TRBJ2-1,TRBD2,TRBV11-3,NA,TGTGCCAGCAGCTTAGTACGGGAGGGACACAATGAGCAGTTCTTC,CASSLVREGHNEQFF
TRBJ1-1,TRBD1,TRBV5-1,NA,TGCGCCAGCAGCCTAAATACAGGGGTAAGGACTGAAGCTTTCTTT,CASSLNTGVRTEAFF
TRBJ2-2,NA,TRBV29-1,NA,TGCAGCGTTGATTTGGGACAGAACACCGGGGAGCTGTTTTTT,CSVDLGQNTGELFF
TRBJ2-7,NA,TRBV5-1,NA,TGCGCCAGCAGCTTGACTTCCGGGAATCTTTACGAGCAGTACTTC,CASSLTSGNLYEQYF
TRBJ2-1,NA,TRBV6-6,NA,TGTGCCAGCAGTTATTTGGTGAGTTATGAGCAGTTCTTC,CASSYLVSYEQFF
TRBJ1-4,NA,TRBV18,NA,TGTGCCAGCTCACCGATTTATCTCGGAACTACCGCAACTAATGAAAAACTGTTTTTT,CASSPIYLGTTATNEKLFF
TRBJ1-6,NA,TRBV2,NA,TGTGCCAGCAGTGGCAGGGGATATTCACCCCTCCACTTT,CASSGRGYSPLHF
TRBJ2-7,NA,TRBV14,NA,TGTGCCAGTGGACATACCTACGAGCAGTACTTC,CASGHTYEQYF
TRBJ2-7,TRBD2,TRBV7-6,NA,TGTGCCAGCAGCGCGACTAGCGGGGGGGGTGGCGAGCAGTACTTC,CASSATSGGGGEQYF
TRBJ1-6,TRBD1,TRBV5-1,NA,TGCGCCAGCAGCTTCCTCCGGGACAGAAATTCACCCCTCCACTTT,CASSFLRDRNSPLHF
TRBJ2-5,TRBD1,TRBV11-3,once,TGTGCCAGCAGCTTAGGGGGACAGTCGCCGTACCAAGAGACCCAGTACTTC,CASSLGGQSPYQETQYF
TRBJ2-7,NA,TRBV5-6,once,TGTGCCAGCAGCCCGATCGGAATCGACGGGAAGGAGCAGTACTTC,CASSPIGIDGKEQYF